Below are 14 T cell receptor beta chains sequenced from a single sample in a study of blood T cell repertoires in COVID-19. Profiled with immunoSEQ multiplex PCR; TCRdb holds only in-frame clones, not every one. The sample includes approximately 140,000 clones, more than 75% of them seen just once. What was sequenced was peripheral blood. These receptors all come from an elderly man with acute or convalescent COVID-19.

J is TRBJ1-1 and V is TRBV27, with 8 nucleotides matching TRBD1. V lost 4 bases and J lost 4; bases outside the gene matches: 8. Germline CDR1 reads MNHEY; CDR2 reads SMNVEV (reference sequence). The CDR3 consists of 15 residues. CDR3 nucleotides: TGTGCCAGCAGTTATCAGACAGGGGTTTTCACTGAAGCTTTCTTT. As protein: CASSYQTGVFTEAFF.

This chain connects TRBV7-6 to TRBJ2-7; 9 bases fit TRBD2. The CDR3 sequence is 15 residues long. The germline V gene encodes CDR1 SGHVS and CDR2 FNYEAQ. With V trimmed by 1 base and J by 3 bases, 4 bases remained unmatched. The CDR3 DNA reads TGTGCCAGCAGCTTAGGTAGCGGGGGTTACTACGAGCAGTACTTC. As protein: CASSLGSGGYYEQYF.

The V and J genes are TRBV24-1 and TRBJ2-3, with 7 nucleotides matching TRBD2. This CDR3 spans 13 amino acids. Trimming removed 9 bases from V and 1 base from J; junction bases left unmatched: 3. Germline V gene lookup returns CDR1 KGHDR and CDR2 SFDVKD. The CDR3 sequence: CATARGGTDTQYF. The CDR3 DNA follows: TGTGCCACCGCCCGGGGGGGCACAGATACGCAGTATTTT.

This chain joins TRBV11-2 and TRBJ1-2, with TRBD1 matching 7 bases. The CDR3 has 13 amino acids. Germline lookup yields CDR1 SGHAT and CDR2 FQNNGV. V dropped 5 bases and J dropped 2; count of bases not matched to a gene: 2. The CDR3 is CASSRDSNYGYTF. CDR3 in DNA: TGTGCCAGCAGCAGGGACAGCAACTATGGCTACACCTTC. The full variable domain, its missing parts supplied by reference TRBV11-2 and TRBJ1-2, is EAGVAQSPRYKIIEKRQSVAFWCNPISGHATLYWYQQILGQGPKLLIQFQNNGVVDDSQLPKDRFSAERLKGVDSTLKIQPAKLEDSAVYLCASSRDSNYGYTFGSGTRLTVV.

V gene TRBV30 combines with J gene TRBJ2-1; tentatively, D is TRBD1 (7 bases). The CDR3 totals 11 residues. Trimming removed 7 bases from V and 8 bases from J, with 12 bases in between. Germline V CDR1 and CDR2: GTSNPN, SVGIG (reference sequence). CDR3 coding DNA: TGTGCCTACCCCAGGGGGGATGAGCAGTTCTTC. This sequence encodes CAYPRGDEQFF.

V usage is TRBV10-3 and J usage is TRBJ2-5; D is uncertain. Trimming removed 4 bases from V and 5 bases from J, with 5 bases in between. Germline V gene lookup returns CDR1 ENHRY and CDR2 SYGVKD. This CDR3 contains 11 residues. The CDR3 region has the DNA TGTGCCATCAGTGCCCAGGAGACCCAGTACTTC. Translated, it gives CAISAQETQYF.

This chain links TRBV28 with TRBJ2-3; 8 nucleotides agree with TRBD2. Germline-derived CDR1 and CDR2 are MDHEN and SYDVKM. The CDR3 is 15 residues long. Germline trimming cut 8 bases from V and 2 bases from J; bases unmatched to any gene: 9. In DNA form, the CDR3 reads TGTGCCAGCGCCACTAGCGGCCAATACACAGATACGCAGTATTTT. It is translated as CASATSGQYTDTQYF.

The genes are TRBV30 and TRBJ1-2, with D possibly being TRBD1 (5 bases). Germline V gene data show CDR1 as GTSNPN and CDR2 as SVGIG (reference sequence). The CDR3 covers 13 residues. V was clipped by 3 bases and J by 2 bases, with 10 bases between them. CDR3 region: CAWSPSGNYGYTF. The CDR3 region has the DNA TGTGCCTGGAGCCCCTCAGGGAACTATGGCTACACCTTC.

This clone was counted a few times. The rearrangement links TRBV6-6 to TRBJ1-2; D gene ambiguous. The V end lost 7 bases, the J end lost 0 bases, and 12 bases lay between the germline ends. CDR1 and CDR2 from the germline V gene are MNHNY and SVGAGI (reference sequence). The CDR3 is 14 residues long. CDR3 coding DNA: TGTGCCAGCATGGAAGATGGAGCTAACTATGGCTACACCTTC. Its translation is CASMEDGANYGYTF.

The V call is TRBV9, the J call TRBJ1-3; D remains unclear. In germline, CDR1 is SGDLS, CDR2 YYNGEE. The CDR3 loop spans 17 amino acids. The V end lost 0 bases, the J end lost 0 bases, and 13 bases lay between the germline ends. CDR3 loop: CASSVDSGLSSGNTIYF. CDR3 in DNA: TGTGCCAGCAGCGTAGATTCCGGACTGAGCTCTGGAAACACCATATATTTT.

The chain joins TRBV27 to TRBJ2-1, with 13 nucleotides matching TRBD2. This CDR3 has 18 residues. V lost 4 bases and J lost 2; bases outside the gene matches: 8. From germline, CDR1 is MNHEY and CDR2 SMNVEV (reference sequence). DNA for the CDR3: TGTGCCAGCAGTTCACGACTAGCGGGGGGTCTTACCTACAATGAGCAGTTCTTC. Translation gives CASSSRLAGGLTYNEQFF.

This rearrangement joins TRBV18 to TRBJ1-6; the match to TRBD1 covers 8 bases. The V gene's germline CDR1 is KGHSH and CDR2 LQKENI. With V trimmed by 4 bases and J by 7 bases, 9 bases remained unmatched. The CDR3 has 16 amino acids. CDR3 in amino acids: CASSLDGTGSNSPLHF. The CDR3 nucleotides read TGTGCCAGCTCACTTGATGGGACAGGTTCAAATTCACCCCTCCACTTT. The complete variable domain, with remaining parts taken from reference TRBV18 and TRBJ1-6, reads NAGVMQNPRHLVRRRGQEARLRCSPMKGHSHVYWYRQLPEEGLKFMVYLQKENIIDESGMPKERFSAEFPKEGPSILRIQQVVRGDSAAYFCASSLDGTGSNSPLHFGNGTRLTVT.

The J gene is TRBJ1-6, the V gene TRBV7-9; TRBD1 matches 7 bases. The V gene end was trimmed by 5 bases and the J gene end by 7 bases; junction bases not matched to a gene: 8. The CDR3 has 15 residues. Germline V gives CDR1 SEHNR, CDR2 FQNEAQ (reference sequence). CDR3 in amino acids: CASSPGTVANSPLHF. As DNA, the CDR3 is TGTGCCAGCAGCCCAGGGACAGTCGCGAATTCACCCCTCCACTTT.

The chain links TRBV6-6 to TRBJ2-7; D gene ambiguous. CDR3 length equals 14 residues. The V gene's germline CDR1 is MNHNY and CDR2 SVGAGI (reference sequence). Trimming took 5 bases from V and 4 from J, leaving 15 bases between them. The CDR3 nucleotides are TGTGCCAGCAGTCCCCCGTCGCAGTCGTACGAGCAGTACTTC. Protein sequence: CASSPPSQSYEQYF.